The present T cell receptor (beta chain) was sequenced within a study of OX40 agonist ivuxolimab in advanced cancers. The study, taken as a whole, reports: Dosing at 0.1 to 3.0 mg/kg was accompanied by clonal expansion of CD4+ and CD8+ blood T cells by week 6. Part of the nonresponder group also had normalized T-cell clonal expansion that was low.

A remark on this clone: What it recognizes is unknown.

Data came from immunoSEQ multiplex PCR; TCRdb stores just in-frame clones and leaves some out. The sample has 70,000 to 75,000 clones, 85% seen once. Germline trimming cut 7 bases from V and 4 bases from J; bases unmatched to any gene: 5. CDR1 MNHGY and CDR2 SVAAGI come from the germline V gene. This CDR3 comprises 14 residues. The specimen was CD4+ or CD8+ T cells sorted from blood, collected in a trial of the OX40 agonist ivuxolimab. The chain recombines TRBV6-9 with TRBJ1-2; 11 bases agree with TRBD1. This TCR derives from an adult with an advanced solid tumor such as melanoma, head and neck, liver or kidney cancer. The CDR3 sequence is CASKPGQGAYGYTF. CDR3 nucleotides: TGTGCCAGCAAACCCGGACAGGGGGCCTATGGCTACACCTTC.